The present T cell receptor (beta chain) was sequenced within a study of PD-1 blockade in mismatch repair-deficient tumors. General study results and limits: About 4.5% of the 142 peptide-expanded blood TCRs were also found in tumor.

The V gene's germline CDR1 is SNHLY and CDR2 FYNNEI. J gave up 5 bases and V 2 bases, and 6 bases lay outside the gene matches. CDR3 length: 15 amino acids. The time point was: 10-day in vitro stimulation with candidate neoantigen peptide 7. Here immunoSEQ multiplex PCR was the method, and the copy in TCRdb shows in-frame clones only, minus some. Of some 9,000 clones in the sample, 88% are singletons; the top ten hold over 9.5%. On this clone itself: Its cognate antigen is unknown.

The receptor's source is an adult with mismatch repair-deficient cancer. This chain links TRBV2 with TRBJ2-1, with 7 bases identical to TRBD2. Sequenced material: cells cultured in vitro, taken from a patient treated with pembrolizumab. Here the CDR3 reads CASSERLAVNNEQFF. The CDR3 DNA follows: TGTGCCAGCAGTGAACGGCTAGCGGTAAACAATGAGCAGTTCTTC.